The subject of this entry is one T cell receptor beta chain. Time point given: cycle 4 day 1 (C4D1), after 5 to 7 weeks of nivolumab. All patients relapsed after autologous stem cell transplantation, and brentuximab vedotin exposure varied. The data were obtained in a study of PD-1 blockade in classical Hodgkin lymphoma. TCRdb's table, derived via immunoSEQ multiplex PCR, lists solely in-frame clones and lacks some. The sample gives about 32,000 clones, 81% of which show up once; approximately 18% is in the top ten. Germline CDR1 MNHEY, CDR2 SVGAGI. J gave up 0 bases and V 0 bases, and 1 base lay outside the gene matches. This CDR3 has 16 amino acids.

This chain links TRBV6-5 with TRBJ2-5; TRBD2 matches at 10 bases. The specimen was peripheral blood mononuclear cells (PBMCs), collected before the fourth cycle of nivolumab. The source is a human donor with classical Hodgkin lymphoma. The CDR3 spells CASSYSSGGYQETQYF. As DNA, the CDR3 is TGTGCCAGCAGTTACTCTAGCGGGGGGTACCAAGAGACCCAGTACTTC.